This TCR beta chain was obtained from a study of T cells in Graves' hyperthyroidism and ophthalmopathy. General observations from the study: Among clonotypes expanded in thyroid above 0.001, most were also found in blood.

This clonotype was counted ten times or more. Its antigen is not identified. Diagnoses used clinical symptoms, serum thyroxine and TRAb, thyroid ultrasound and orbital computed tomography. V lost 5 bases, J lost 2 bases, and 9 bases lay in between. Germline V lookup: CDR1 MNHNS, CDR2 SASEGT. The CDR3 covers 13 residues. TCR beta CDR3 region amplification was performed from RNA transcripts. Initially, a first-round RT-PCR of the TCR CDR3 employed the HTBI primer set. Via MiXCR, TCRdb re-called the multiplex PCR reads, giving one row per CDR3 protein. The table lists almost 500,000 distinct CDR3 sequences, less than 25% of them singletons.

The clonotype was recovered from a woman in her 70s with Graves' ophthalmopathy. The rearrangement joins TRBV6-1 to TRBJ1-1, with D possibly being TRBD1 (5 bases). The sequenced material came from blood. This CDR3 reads CASSNGHNTEAFF. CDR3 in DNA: TGTGCCAGCAGTAACGGACACAACACTGAAGCTTTCTTT.